Included here is one T cell receptor (beta chain) sequence, with context. One Seattle source followed patients from active infection through their disease course. Germline V gene lookup returns CDR1 LGHNA and CDR2 YNFKEQ. The CDR3 loop spans 15 amino acids. The V and J ends lost 2 bases and 3 bases, in that order; junction bases with no gene match: 3. The sample comes from a study of blood T cell repertoires in COVID-19. Per the original methods: Estimated nucleated cell counts came from reference gene primer amplification. Method: immunoSEQ multiplex PCR; TCRdb's copy keeps in-frame clones and lacks some. V and J calls and clone size follow that table, whereas D and trimming were derived from the DNA. This sample carries about 440,000 clones, approximately 90% of them seen once, and the ten largest clones take about 12%.

The V call is TRBV4-2, the J call TRBJ1-5, with TRBD1 identical over 8 bases. Material for sequencing was peripheral blood. The sequence was obtained from a woman aged 50 to 65 with COVID-19, enrolled during active disease. The CDR3 here is CASSQRDRPNQPQHF. CDR3 in DNA: TGTGCCAGCAGCCAACGGGACAGGCCCAATCAGCCCCAGCATTTT.